This T cell receptor beta chain was obtained from a study of CD8 T cells in Susac syndrome. The V end was cut by 6 bases, the J end by 8 bases, with 19 bases between. Germline V lookup: CDR1 SQVTM, CDR2 ANQGSEA. This CDR3 has 14 amino acids. A quantity of about 0.45 to 1 ug RNA underwent reverse transcription using random hexamers. Multiplex immunoSEQ PCR targeted 54 Vbeta and 13 Jbeta TCR beta segments. TCRdb re-derived calls from the immunoSEQ multiplex PCR reads in MiXCR, one entry per CDR3 protein. This table holds about 200,000 distinct CDR3 sequences, roughly nine tenths found once. The receptor comes from a human donor with Susac syndrome. The sample was CD4+ T cells from PBMCs. The genes are TRBV29-1 and TRBJ2-2; tentatively, D is TRBD2 (6 bases). The CDR3 DNA is TGCAGCGTGGGGACCGGGACTCCCAAGGGGGAGCTGTTTTTT. It codes for CSVGTGTPKGELFF.